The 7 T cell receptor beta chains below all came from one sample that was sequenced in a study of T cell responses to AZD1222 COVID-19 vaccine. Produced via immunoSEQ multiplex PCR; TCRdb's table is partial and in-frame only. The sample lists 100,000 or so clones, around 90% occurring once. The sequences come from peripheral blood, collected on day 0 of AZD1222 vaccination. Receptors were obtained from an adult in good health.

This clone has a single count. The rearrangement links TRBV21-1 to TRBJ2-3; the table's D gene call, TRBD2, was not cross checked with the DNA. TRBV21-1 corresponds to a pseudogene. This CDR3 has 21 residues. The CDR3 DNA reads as TGTGCCAGCAGCAAAGCGATTCCTACTGGGCGGGAGATAGGACGCGAAGATACGCAGTATTTT. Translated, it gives CASSKAIPTGREIGREDTQYF.

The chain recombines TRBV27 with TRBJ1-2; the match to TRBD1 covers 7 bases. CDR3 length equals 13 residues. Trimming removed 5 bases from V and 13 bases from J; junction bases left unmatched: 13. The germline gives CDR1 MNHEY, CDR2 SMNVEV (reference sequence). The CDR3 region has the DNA TGTGCCAGCAGTCCCCGGGACAGCCGGGGTAGCACCTTC. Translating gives CASSPRDSRGSTF.

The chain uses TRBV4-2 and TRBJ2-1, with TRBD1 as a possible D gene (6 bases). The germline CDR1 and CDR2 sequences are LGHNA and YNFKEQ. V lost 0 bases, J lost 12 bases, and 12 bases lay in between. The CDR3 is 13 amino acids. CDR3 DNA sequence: TGTGCCAGCAGCCAAGACCTGAGACAGGTGCAGTTCTTC. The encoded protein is CASSQDLRQVQFF.

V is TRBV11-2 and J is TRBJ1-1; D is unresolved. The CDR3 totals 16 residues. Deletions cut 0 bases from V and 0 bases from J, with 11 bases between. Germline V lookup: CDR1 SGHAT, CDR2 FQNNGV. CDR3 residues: CASSLEFGKMNTEAFF. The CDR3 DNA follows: TGTGCCAGCAGCTTAGAATTTGGGAAAATGAACACTGAAGCTTTCTTT.

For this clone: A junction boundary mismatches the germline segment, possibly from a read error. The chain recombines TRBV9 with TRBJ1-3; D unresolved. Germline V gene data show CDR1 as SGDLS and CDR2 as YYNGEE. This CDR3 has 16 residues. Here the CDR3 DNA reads TGTGCCAGCAGCGCCGTAGGTATCCCAACTGGGAACACCATATATTTT. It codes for CASSAVGIPTGNTIYF.

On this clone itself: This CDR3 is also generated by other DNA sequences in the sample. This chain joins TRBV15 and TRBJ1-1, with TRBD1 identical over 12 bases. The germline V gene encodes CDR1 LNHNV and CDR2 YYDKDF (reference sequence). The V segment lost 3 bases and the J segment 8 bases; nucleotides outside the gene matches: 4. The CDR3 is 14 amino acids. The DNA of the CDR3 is TGTGCCACCAGCAGGAGGGGACAGGGGGCAGAAGCTTTCTTT. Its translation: CATSRRGQGAEAFF.

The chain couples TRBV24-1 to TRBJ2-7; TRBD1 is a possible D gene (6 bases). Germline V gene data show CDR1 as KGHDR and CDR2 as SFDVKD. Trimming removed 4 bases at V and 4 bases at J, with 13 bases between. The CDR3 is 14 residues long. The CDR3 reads CATSDTGHSYEQYF. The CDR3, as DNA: TGTGCCACCAGTGACACGGGACATTCGTACGAGCAGTACTTC.